This TCR beta chain comes out of a study of CD8+CD57+ T cells in acquired aplastic anemia. Study-level information: DNA per sorted CD4+ or CD8+ sample ranged about 0.18 to 30 ug, averaging around 3 ug. CD4+ reads averaged roughly 11 million in healthy donors.

Points from the study as a whole: Patients and healthy controls showed no significant CD8+ Simpson's diversity difference. Shared by patients and controls, twenty-nine CD8+ CDR3s were abundant in patients.

The CDR3 spans 16 residues. In germline, CDR1 is LNHNV, CDR2 YYDKDF (reference sequence). Trimming cost V 3 bases and J 0 bases, with 15 bases left between them. As regards this clonotype: Its antigen is currently unknown.

TCR beta VDJ and CDR3 profiles were obtained from a genomic DNA template. TCRdb processed the reads anew with MiXCR; each CDR3 protein has one entry. Counted here are roughly 420,000 distinct CDR3 sequences, about two thirds occurring once; the ten biggest clones make up 3% to 4.5%. This TCR was recovered from a human donor in good health, serving as a control. This sequence joins TRBV15 and TRBJ2-7, with D unresolved. The sample consisted of sorted CD4+, CD8+, or CD8+CD57+ T cells (not recorded which) from PBMCs. This CDR3 reads CATSSSGVRSSYEQYF. For the CDR3, the DNA is TGTGCCACCAGCAGCTCTGGGGTCCGGAGCTCCTACGAGCAGTACTTC.